A selection of T cell receptor beta chains follows, all from one sample in a study of cytomegalovirus exposure and HLA in healthy donors. Only in-frame clones appear in the TCRdb table, and some are missing; sequencing was by immunoSEQ multiplex PCR. The sample has 120,000 to 150,000 clones; around four fifths are singletons. Sequencing was carried out using PBMCs. The origin of the receptors is a male donor in good health and CMV-seronegative. Both conserved end residues are part of each CDR3. A D gene is named only where the DNA matches it firmly. The size field is filled for only some rows; it gives once, few, many or a size class.

.	.	TRBV19	TRBJ1-5	CASSVFGGAGGNQPQHF	TGTGCCAGTAGTGTTTTTGGGGGGGCCGGGGGCAATCAGCCCCAGCATTTT
.	.	TRBV6-5	TRBJ1-2	CASRAGGQGGYTF	TGTGCCAGCAGGGCCGGGGGGCAGGGTGGCTACACCTTC
.	TRBD2	TRBV4-1	TRBJ2-7	CASSQDERGSSYEQYF	TGCGCCAGCAGCCAAGATGAGCGGGGGAGCTCCTACGAGCAGTACTTC
.	TRBD1	TRBV7-9	TRBJ2-7	CASSSGQGAYEQYF	TGTGCCAGCAGCTCCGGACAGGGGGCCTACGAGCAGTACTTC
few	.	TRBV4-1	TRBJ2-7	CASSQVWGGAGLDHEQYF	TGCGCCAGCAGCCAAGTATGGGGGGGGGCCGGCCTTGATCACGAGCAGTACTTC
.	.	TRBV14	TRBJ1-6	CASSHNIF	TGTGCCAGCAGCCATAACATATTT
.	TRBD1	TRBV7-6	TRBJ2-7	CASSSGTGGFEQYF	TGTGCCAGCAGCTCTGGGACAGGGGGTTTCGAGCAGTACTTC
once	TRBD2	TRBV9	TRBJ2-7	CASSVASGGAVEQYF	TGTGCCAGCAGCGTAGCTAGCGGGGGGGCCGTCGAGCAGTACTTC
.	.	TRBV6-5	TRBJ1-2	CASIRSWSYGYTF	TGTGCCAGCATTAGATCTTGGTCCTATGGCTACACCTTC
.	.	TRBV15	TRBJ1-1	CATSIGVPNTEAFF	TGTGCCACCAGCATCGGGGTTCCGAACACTGAAGCTTTCTTT
.	.	TRBV27	TRBJ1-4	CASSLGQSHELFF	TGTGCCAGCAGTTTAGGACAGTCTCACGAACTGTTTTTT
.	.	TRBV14	TRBJ2-3	CASSQEGGDTQYF	TGTGCCAGCAGCCAAGAGGGGGGAGATACGCAGTATTTT
few	.	TRBV28	TRBJ1-1	CASSPPEEMNTEAFF	TGTGCCAGCAGTCCCCCAGAAGAAATGAACACTGAAGCTTTCTTT
.	TRBD2	TRBV18	TRBJ2-2	CASPLAGGPRTGELFF	TGTGCCAGCCCACTAGCGGGGGGGCCGAGGACCGGGGAGCTGTTTTTT
.	TRBD1	TRBV5-1	TRBJ1-1	CASSFSTGWTEAFF	TGCGCCAGCAGCTTCTCGACAGGGTGGACTGAAGCTTTCTTT